This section outlines one T cell receptor (beta chain) sequence together with its context. This sample is drawn from a study of type 1 regulatory T cells. Study-wide background: T-allo10 is a Tr1-enriched, alloantigen-specific CD4 T cell product made in vitro.

J was trimmed by 0 bases and V by 5 bases; bases with no gene match: 10. The CDR3 has 16 amino acids. TCRdb re-derived calls from the reads in MiXCR, one entry per CDR3 protein. The sample records approximately 97,000 distinct CDR3 sequences, roughly 28% being singletons. V gene TRBV12-3 or TRBV12-4 combines with J gene TRBJ2-7; 7 bases fit TRBD2. The clonotype was recovered from a human donor in good health. The source material was CD4+ T cells, either the whole sample or a sorted fraction (not recorded which). The CDR3, as DNA: TGTGCCAGCAGTAACCGAGGGACTACCAACTCCTACGAGCAGTACTTC. Protein product: CASSNRGTTNSYEQYF.